These 26 T cell receptor beta chains were all obtained from the same sample, sequenced in a study of post-analysis software for immune sequencing data. Study outcomes and limitations: A handful of TRBV segments were significantly more frequent in patients than in controls. TRBV5-6, TRBV5-1 and TRBV20-1 were among these segments.

No antigen has been identified for these receptors. The library was made from cDNA and included unique molecular identifiers. Each CDR3 protein gets one entry after TCRdb re-called the PCR reads with MiXCR. The data show around 180,000 distinct CDR3 sequences, roughly 30% seen once. The sequenced sample consisted of blood. The origin of the receptors is a girl aged 5 to 17 with multiple sclerosis.

This clonotype was detected many times. The chain uses TRBV29-1 and TRBJ2-1; 7 bases line up with TRBD1. From germline, CDR1 is SQVTM and CDR2 ANQGSEA. V dropped 6 bases and J dropped 10; count of bases not matched to a gene: 6. The CDR3 contains 11 residues. The CDR3 loop is CSVPQGNEQFF. For the CDR3, the DNA is TGCAGCGTCCCACAGGGGAACGAGCAGTTCTTC.

This clonotype came up many times. V is TRBV12-3 or TRBV12-4 and J is TRBJ2-6; D possibly matches TRBD1 or TRBD2 (6 bases each). The CDR3 contains 16 residues. The V end was cut by 6 bases, the J end by 4 bases, with 16 bases between. The CDR3: CASRTFGGGGANVLTF. CDR3 in DNA: TGTGCCAGCAGAACCTTCGGAGGGGGAGGGGCCAACGTCCTGACTTTC.

The chain uses TRBV12-3 or TRBV12-4 and TRBJ2-7, with TRBD1 as a possible D gene (6 bases). This CDR3 contains 13 residues. Deletions cut 6 bases from V and 4 bases from J, with 13 bases between. This CDR3 reads CASSPTGWYEQYF. In nucleotides, the CDR3 is TGTGCCAGCAGCCCTACAGGGTGGTACGAGCAGTACTTC.

This clonotype came up a few times. This may be a read error, as it is one base from a much larger clone. This rearrangement joins TRBV7-2 to TRBJ2-3, with 7 bases lining up with TRBD1. This CDR3 is 15 amino acids long. V gave up 4 bases and J gave up 5 bases; unmatched junction bases: 9. Germline CDR1 is SGHTA and CDR2 is FQGNSA. DNA for the CDR3: TGTGCCAGCAGCTCCCGACTTAACAGGGGAGATACGCAGTATTTT. It is translated as CASSSRLNRGDTQYF.

With regard to this clonotype: It may be a read error: a sequence one base away is much more abundant. The chain uses TRBV10-1 and TRBJ2-3; D not certain. V lost 4 bases and J 3 bases, leaving 11 bases between the germline ends. The CDR3 extends over 14 amino acids. In germline, CDR1 is WNHNN, CDR2 SYGVQD (reference sequence). CDR3 region: CASSGCMGTDTQYF. The CDR3 coding sequence is TGCGCCAGCAGTGGATGCATGGGGACAGATACGCAGTATTTT.

This clonotype was recorded once. The chain employs TRBV4-1 and TRBJ1-4, with TRBD1 matching 7 bases. The CDR3 has 16 amino acids. The junction had 7 bases not matched to a gene; V was cut back by 4 bases and J by 2 bases. Germline V gene sequence: CDR1 MGHRA, CDR2 YSYEKL. The DNA of the CDR3 is TGCGCCAGCAGCCGAACTTTACAGGGGACTAATGAAAAACTGTTTTTT. It codes for CASSRTLQGTNEKLFF.

This clonotype showed up many times. The chain couples TRBV5-1 to TRBJ2-7; tentative D call: TRBD1 (6 bases). In germline, CDR1 is SGHRS, CDR2 YFSETQ. The CDR3 is 13 residues long. V was trimmed by 4 bases and J by 4 bases, leaving 12 bases between them. CDR3 bases: TGCGCCAGCAGCGTGGACAGCGTATACGAGCAGTACTTC. Its protein is CASSVDSVYEQYF.

In DNA form, the CDR3 reads TGCGGCGCGTACCAGGGGCTTGGGGACATTCAGTACTTC. Protein: CGAYQGLGDIQYF. The V and J genes are TRBV29-1 and TRBJ2-4; a weak D match, TRBD1 (6 bases). Germline V gene lookup returns CDR1 SQVTM and CDR2 ANQGSEA. The CDR3 is 13 amino acids.

This chain uses TRBV20-1 with TRBJ1-1; D perhaps matches TRBD1 (5 bases). V was clipped by 3 bases and J by 9 bases, with 11 bases between them. In germline, CDR1 is DFQATT, CDR2 SNEGSKA (reference sequence). The CDR3 extends over 11 amino acids. CDR3 DNA: TGCAGTGCTAGTCAGACAGAGAAAGCTTTCTTT. Protein product: CSASQTEKAFF.

This clonotype came up a few times. The rearrangement joins TRBV5-1 to TRBJ1-5; D might be TRBD1 (6 bases). V was shortened by 3 bases and J by 10 bases, with 14 bases between the two germline ends. There are 13 residues in the CDR3. Germline V lookup: CDR1 SGHRS, CDR2 YFSETQ. The CDR3, as DNA: TGCGCCAGCAGCTCAACAGGGCCTGAACCCCAGCATTTT. It specifies CASSSTGPEPQHF.

Of note for this clonotype: A single base separates this from a much larger clone, so it may be a read error. No conserved phenylalanine or tryptophan is present at the end of the CDR3, so a read error is the likely explanation. The J gene is TRBJ2-1, the V gene TRBV4-1; perhaps D is TRBD1 or TRBD2 (5 bases each). V shed 9 bases and J shed 3 bases, with 15 bases lying between them. Germline V CDR1 and CDR2: MGHRA, YSYEKL. The CDR3 totals 14 residues. The CDR3 sequence: CASGLAGLYNEQFV. The CDR3 DNA sequence: TGCGCCAGTGGTCTAGCAGGGCTCTACAATGAGCAGTTCGTC.

Comments on this clonotype: A much bigger clone sits one base away, suggesting this may be a read error. The chain joins TRBV5-1 to TRBJ2-5; 9 positions match TRBD1. Germline CDR1 reads SGHRS; CDR2 reads YFSETQ. This CDR3 comprises 15 residues. CDR3 residues: CAGSLGQGFQETQYF. In nucleotides, the CDR3 is TGCGCCGGCAGCTTGGGACAGGGTTTTCAAGAGACCCAGTACTTC.

The V gene is TRBV20-1, the J gene TRBJ2-3, with D tentatively TRBD1 (5 bases). The CDR3 covers 13 residues. CDR1 and CDR2 (germline): DFQATT, SNEGSKA (reference sequence). In DNA, the CDR3 is TGCAGCGCCTTGGTGGGGCTTGCAGATACGCAGTATTTT. Translating gives CSALVGLADTQYF.

This clonotype was counted many times. The rearrangement uses TRBV20-1 and TRBJ2-1; D gene ambiguous. CDR1 is DFQATT, CDR2 SNEGSKA, per germline (reference sequence). Trimming removed 6 bases at V and 10 bases at J, with 13 bases between. This CDR3 has 11 amino acids. Written as DNA, the CDR3 is TGCAGTGCGAGTCCTGCTAAGGAGCAGTTCTTC. It yields the protein CSASPAKEQFF.

This sequence joins TRBV12-3 or TRBV12-4 and TRBJ2-1, with TRBD2 identical over 11 bases. There are 14 residues in the CDR3. V lost 11 bases and J lost 8; bases outside the gene matches: 11. CDR3 residues: CACLIAGGMDEQFF. The CDR3 DNA is TGTGCCTGCCTAATAGCGGGAGGGATGGATGAGCAGTTCTTC.

This clonotype was observed many times. The rearrangement links TRBV15 to TRBJ2-5; 10 bases fit TRBD2. The CDR3 has 15 residues. The V and J ends lost 2 bases and 5 bases, in that order; junction bases with no gene match: 5. Germline V gene data show CDR1 as LNHNV and CDR2 as YYDKDF (reference sequence). CDR3 residues: CATSRLAGDRETQYF. In nucleotides, the CDR3 is TGTGCCACCAGCAGACTAGCGGGAGATCGGGAGACCCAGTACTTC.

This clonotype was counted only a few times. This chain connects TRBV6-1 to TRBJ1-2; TRBD1 agrees at 8 bases. The CDR3 length is 15 residues. The trim removed 1 base at V and 5 bases at J, leaving 6 bases unmatched. CDR1 and CDR2 (germline): MNHNS, SASEGT. This CDR3 reads CASSEEGTGWYGYTF. CDR3 nucleotide sequence: TGTGCCAGCAGTGAAGAGGGGACAGGATGGTATGGCTACACCTTC.

Remarks on this clonotype: Just one base apart from a much larger clone, this may be a read error. This chain joins TRBV20-1 and TRBJ2-3; the match to TRBD2 covers 10 bases. Germline CDR1 is DFQATT and CDR2 is SNEGSKA (reference sequence). The CDR3 consists of 17 residues. CDR3 in amino acids: CSARDPLSGRAPDTRYF. CDR3 sequence (DNA): TGCAGTGCTAGAGACCCCCTAAGCGGGAGGGCCCCAGATACGCGGTATTTT.

This clonotype came up many times. The genes are TRBV20-1 and TRBJ2-7; D is tentatively TRBD1 or TRBD2 (5 bases each). Germline CDR1 DFQATT, CDR2 SNEGSKA (reference sequence). The V and J ends lost 0 bases and 4 bases respectively, with 10 bases between them. The CDR3 contains 13 residues. CDR3 loop: CSARDQEGYEQYF. Written as DNA, the CDR3 is TGCAGTGCTAGAGATCAAGAGGGGTACGAGCAGTACTTC.

The chain has TRBV28 and TRBJ1-6, with TRBD1 identical over 7 bases. The germline CDR1 and CDR2 sequences are MDHEN and SYDVKM. J was trimmed by 0 bases and V by 7 bases; bases with no gene match: 15. There are 19 residues in the CDR3. The CDR3 nucleotides are TGTGCCAGCACCCCCCTCGACAGGGCCTTGAGCTCCTATAATTCACCCCTCCACTTT. Encoded protein: CASTPLDRALSSYNSPLHF.

This clonotype was recorded many times. V is TRBV7-2 and J is TRBJ2-7; 9 positions match TRBD2. CDR1 and CDR2 from the germline V gene are SGHTA and FQGNSA. This CDR3 spans 12 amino acids. Trimming cost V 5 bases and J 7 bases; bases outside gene matches: 3. The CDR3 nucleotides read TGTGCCAGCAGCCTCGGACTAGCGGAGCAGTACTTC. It yields the protein CASSLGLAEQYF.

Only a few counts were recorded for this clonotype. V gene TRBV27 combines with J gene TRBJ2-5; 9 nucleotides align to TRBD1. The J segment lost 2 bases and the V segment lost 4 bases, leaving 11 bases of the junction unmatched. The CDR3 covers 17 residues. The germline V gene has CDR1 MNHEY and CDR2 SMNVEV (reference sequence). The CDR3 spells CASSWTSPGTGQETQYF. In nucleotides, the CDR3 is TGTGCCAGCAGTTGGACATCCCCCGGGACAGGGCAAGAGACCCAGTACTTC.

As concerns this clonotype: This may arise from a read error, as a much more abundant clone is one base away. The genes are TRBV27 and TRBJ2-1; 9 bases are shared with TRBD2. The CDR3 runs to 15 residues. Germline-derived CDR1 and CDR2 are MNHEY and SMNVEV (reference sequence). CDR3 DNA sequence: TGTGCCAGCAGTTTCCTTAGCGGGAGTCCCAATGGGCAGTTCTTC. Translating gives CASSFLSGSPNGQFF.

This clonotype was observed many times. J is TRBJ1-2 and V is TRBV6-6; D is unresolved. V dropped 5 bases and J dropped 2 bases, with 12 bases sitting between them. The germline V gene has CDR1 MNHNY and CDR2 SVGAGI (reference sequence). CDR3 length: 14 amino acids. CDR3 sequence: CASSDVTENYGYTF. In DNA, the CDR3 is TGTGCCAGCAGTGACGTGACGGAAAACTATGGCTACACCTTC.

Comment on this clonotype: A much larger clone lies one base from this, so it may be a read error. The chain joins TRBV27 to TRBJ2-5; 7 nucleotides align to TRBD1. Germline trimming cut 6 bases from V and 11 bases from J; bases unmatched to any gene: 21. The CDR3 is made up of 16 amino acids. The germline CDR1 and CDR2 sequences are MNHEY and SMNVEV (reference sequence). The CDR3 reads CASSPTAGTVNNEQYF. CDR3 sequence (DNA): TGTGCCAGCAGCCCTACAGCCGGGACAGTGAACAATGAGCAGTACTTC.

This clonotype was counted ten times or more. The CDR3 bases are TGCAGCGTTGAAGTCCCCAGGAACTATGGCTACACCTTC. Protein: CSVEVPRNYGYTF. The chain carries TRBV29-1 and TRBJ1-2, with D hard to call. V shed 1 base and J shed 2 bases, with 8 bases lying between them. The CDR3 sequence is 13 residues long. Germline assignment: CDR1 SQVTM and CDR2 ANQGSEA.